The 16 T cell receptor beta chains given below trace back to one sample, sequenced in a study of CD8 T cells in ankylosing spondylitis (TCRdb year 2017). On the study overall, not on this receptor specifically: A TCR beta motif of several highly homologous amino acid variants appeared characteristic of blood from ankylosing spondylitis patients.

Library preparation used 5' RACE. Sequencer: Illumina HiSeq 2500. The public reads were reanalyzed by TCRdb: fastp trimming at Q25, MiXCR alignment, in-frame beta chains only. Every CDR3 protein is listed once, alongside the most common genes and DNA of its rows. In all, the sample holds approximately 440,000 distinct CDR3 sequences, and 15% to 20% of those were seen once. The ten most abundant clones make up approximately 1% of the sample. Their antigen targets remain unknown. The sample was blood, either unsorted or a sorted T cell fraction (not recorded which). Source of these receptors: a male donor with ankylosing spondylitis.

The chain uses TRBV5-1 and TRBJ2-7; D gene unclear. Trimming shortened V by 5 bases and J by 0 bases, and 12 bases separated the two germline ends. The CDR3 totals 14 residues. In germline, CDR1 is SGHRS, CDR2 YFSETQ. Written as DNA, the CDR3 is TGCGCCAGCAGGGGTGCGTACTCCTCCTACGAGCAGTACTTC. Its translation: CASRGAYSSYEQYF.

The genes are TRBV5-1 and TRBJ2-2, with D unclear. Germline V gives CDR1 SGHRS, CDR2 YFSETQ. CDR3 length: 15 amino acids. V was clipped by 0 bases and J by 4 bases, with 10 bases between them. CDR3 amino acids: CASSLGPTITGELFF. Written as DNA, the CDR3 is TGCGCCAGCAGCTTGGGACCAACGATCACCGGGGAGCTGTTTTTT.

The rearrangement joins TRBV7-9 to TRBJ1-2, with D unresolved. Germline lookup yields CDR1 SEHNR and CDR2 FQNEAQ (reference sequence). The CDR3 covers 13 residues. Trimming stripped 1 base from V and 7 bases from J, with 10 bases between. The CDR3 sequence: CASSLGRPSGYTF. Written as DNA, the CDR3 is TGTGCCAGCAGCTTAGGGAGGCCTAGTGGCTACACCTTC.

The chain joins TRBV28 to TRBJ1-5, with D unclear. V was pared by 6 bases and J by 6 bases, with 12 bases between. Germline CDR1 is MDHEN and CDR2 is SYDVKM. This CDR3 is 13 amino acids long. The CDR3 nucleotides read TGTGCCAGCAGAACACTCCTGGGTCAGCCCCAGCATTTT. Amino acid sequence: CASRTLLGQPQHF.

This clonotype was recorded only once. The chain has TRBV2 and TRBJ2-7; TRBD2 might be the D (5 bases). Germline CDR1 SNHLY, CDR2 FYNNEI. The ends were cut back, 3 bases at V and 6 bases at J, with 12 bases in the middle. The CDR3 totals 13 residues. The CDR3 loop is CASSDWGGGEQYF. The CDR3 DNA is TGTGCCAGCAGTGATTGGGGTGGAGGCGAGCAGTACTTC. Combining the CDR3 with reference TRBV2 and TRBJ2-7 gives the whole variable domain EPEVTQTPSHQVTQMGQEVILRCVPISNHLYFYWYRQILGQKVEFLVSFYNNEISEKSEIFDDQFSVERPDGSNFTLKIRSTKLEDSAMYFCASSDWGGGEQYFGPGTRLTVT.

Ten or more counts support this clonotype. At one of its ends the junction is not consistent with the germline gene, which may arise from a read error. As DNA, the CDR3 is TGTGCCAGCAGATTAGGAGTAACCGGGGAGCTGTTTTTT. Protein product: CASRLGVTGELFF. The chain combines TRBV12-3 or TRBV12-4 with TRBJ2-2, with D uncertain. This CDR3 spans 13 amino acids.

This clonotype came up many times. The chain combines TRBV5-1 with TRBJ2-1, with a tentative D call TRBD2 (6 bases). This CDR3 region has 16 residues. Trimming removed 3 bases from V and 2 bases from J, with 15 bases in between. The V gene's germline CDR1 is SGHRS and CDR2 YFSETQ. The CDR3 is CASSWRESSTYNEQFF. In DNA form, the CDR3 reads TGCGCCAGCAGCTGGAGGGAGTCCTCAACCTACAATGAGCAGTTCTTC.

The V and J genes are TRBV19 and TRBJ2-7; D remains unclear. This CDR3 is 14 amino acids long. Germline CDR1 reads LNHDA; CDR2 reads SQIVND (reference sequence). V was cut by 1 base and J by 4 bases, with 11 bases left in between. The CDR3 DNA follows: TGTGCCAGTAGTATAGGGTCGGCATCATACGAGCAGTACTTC. Amino acids: CASSIGSASYEQYF.

CDR3 protein: CASSRTTAGTESTDTQYF. For the CDR3, the DNA is TGTGCCAGCAGCCGAACAACAGCCGGGACGGAGAGCACAGATACGCAGTATTTT. The V call is TRBV6-1, the J call TRBJ2-3; D may be TRBD1 or TRBD2 (5 bases each). This CDR3 has 18 amino acids. In germline, CDR1 is MNHNS, CDR2 SASEGT. V was shortened by 6 bases and J by 0 bases, with 22 bases between the two germline ends.

The chain has TRBV27 and TRBJ2-2; D perhaps matches TRBD2 (6 bases). Trimming pared 5 bases from V and 3 bases from J, leaving 19 bases between. Germline V CDR1 and CDR2: MNHEY, SMNVEV (reference sequence). The CDR3 spans 17 residues. The CDR3 bases are TGTGCCAGCAGTGCCCGACTAGTCATGTCGCACACCGGGGAGCTGTTTTTT. Encoded protein: CASSARLVMSHTGELFF.

This clonotype was seen many times. The gene calls are TRBV4-2 and TRBJ1-2; TRBD1 aligns across 8 bases. With V trimmed by 4 bases and J by 2 bases, 3 bases remained unmatched. Germline-derived CDR1 and CDR2 are LGHNA and YNFKEQ. The CDR3 is 14 residues long. The CDR3 DNA is TGTGCCAGCAGCCGGGACAGGACCAACTATGGCTACACCTTC. Amino acids: CASSRDRTNYGYTF.

The chain uses TRBV4-1 and TRBJ2-1, with 9 bases matching TRBD1. Trimming removed 2 bases from V and 6 bases from J; junction bases left unmatched: 5. The CDR3 consists of 15 residues. The germline V gene encodes CDR1 MGHRA and CDR2 YSYEKL. The CDR3 here is CASSQPGQGINEQFF. The CDR3 DNA reads as TGCGCCAGCAGCCAACCCGGACAGGGGATCAATGAGCAGTTCTTC.

This clonotype was detected only a few times. The J gene is TRBJ1-5, the V gene TRBV19, with no clear D. Germline V gene data show CDR1 as LNHDA and CDR2 as SQIVND (reference sequence). V was cut by 6 bases and J by 9 bases, with 9 bases left in between. The CDR3 covers 11 residues. The CDR3 loop is CASSGSWPQHF. DNA of the CDR3: TGTGCCAGTAGCGGAAGTTGGCCCCAGCATTTT.

This clonotype came up a few times. The chain employs TRBV29-1 and TRBJ1-4; D not resolved. Trimming took 7 bases from V and 8 from J, leaving 14 bases between them. The CDR3 contains 12 residues. The germline CDR1 and CDR2 sequences are SQVTM and ANQGSEA. The CDR3 DNA follows: TGCAGCGCCCACGGTCCAGAAGAAAAACTGTTTTTT. Translated, it gives CSAHGPEEKLFF.

This chain links TRBV6-1 with TRBJ1-2, with D unclear. The CDR3 covers 13 residues. Germline V gene data show CDR1 as MNHNS and CDR2 as SASEGT. V was clipped by 6 bases and J by 3 bases, with 11 bases between them. CDR3 sequence: CASRGSWDYGYTF. The CDR3 DNA reads as TGTGCCAGCAGGGGATCATGGGACTATGGCTACACCTTC.

This clonotype was seen only a few times. The chain recombines TRBV11-2 with TRBJ2-7; 8 bases map to TRBD2. This CDR3 comprises 15 residues. The J segment lost 4 bases and the V segment lost 5 bases, leaving 10 bases of the junction unmatched. Germline V gene lookup returns CDR1 SGHAT and CDR2 FQNNGV. The CDR3 is CASSPWISGVYEQYF. In nucleotides, the CDR3 is TGTGCCAGCAGCCCTTGGATTAGCGGGGTTTACGAGCAGTACTTC.